The T cell receptor beta chain under discussion was sequenced for a study of shared T cell receptors in the human thymus. The CDR3 length is 12 residues. Trimming left V 7 bases short and J 5 bases short, with 12 bases between. Germline V lookup: CDR1 LNHDA, CDR2 SQIVND (reference sequence). The table came from immunoSEQ multiplex PCR; TCRdb's copy has only in-frame clones and leaves some out. Of about 610,000 clones in the sample, approximately 90% were seen once. These same data were also listed under a study on human thymus T cells. From that second work: Resections from corrective heart surgery provided thymus tissue. Gene usage (both V and J) appeared biased in thymic and blood repertoires. There were highly overlapping thymic repertoires among unrelated individuals, as related research reported.

The receptor was derived from a boy under two years old with a congenital heart defect. Sequenced: thymocytes. V and J are TRBV19 and TRBJ2-7; tentative D call: TRBD2 (5 bases). DNA for the CDR3: TGTGCCAGTATTGAGGGCCCCCACGAGCAGTACTTC. It specifies CASIEGPHEQYF.